This record concerns one T cell receptor beta chain sequence. Clones were read by immunoSEQ multiplex PCR, and TCRdb kept only the in-frame ones, dropping some. The sample records some 120,000 clones, more than 85% being singletons. The sample's time point: peripheral blood 6 weeks after treatment start. Between 1 and 8 samples, pretreatment and on-treatment, were given by each patient. The data are from a study of PD-L1 blockade in urothelial cancer. Study overall: Beginning in about 2014, patients received atezolizumab, given as 1,200 mg intravenously every 3 weeks. Among blood samples, the median T cell count was some 150,000.

Per germline, CDR1 SGHTA and CDR2 FQGTGA. The CDR3 extends over 12 amino acids. The V end lost 5 bases, the J end lost 15 bases, and 17 bases lay between the germline ends. The receptor was isolated from a man aged 60 to 69 with urothelial cancer. This chain joins TRBV7-3 and TRBJ1-5, with D unresolved. Sequences were derived from PBMCs, sampled around atezolizumab (anti-PD-L1) treatment. The CDR3 reads CASSPAEAVRHF. The CDR3 bases are TGTGCCAGCAGCCCCGCGGAGGCCGTCAGGCATTTT.